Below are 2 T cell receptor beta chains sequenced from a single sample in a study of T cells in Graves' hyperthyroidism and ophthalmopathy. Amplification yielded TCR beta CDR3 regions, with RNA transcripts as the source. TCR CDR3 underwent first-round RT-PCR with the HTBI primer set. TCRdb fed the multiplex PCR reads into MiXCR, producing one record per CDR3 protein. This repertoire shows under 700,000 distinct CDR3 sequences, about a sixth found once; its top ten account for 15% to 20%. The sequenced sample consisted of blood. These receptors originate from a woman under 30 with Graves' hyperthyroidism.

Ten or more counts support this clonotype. The CDR3 bases are TGCGCCAGCAGCTTATTACAGGCCGTGAGGACTGAAGCTTTCTTT. Protein sequence: CASSLLQAVRTEAFF. The chain uses TRBV5-1 and TRBJ1-1, with D possibly being TRBD1 (5 bases). Germline loops: CDR1 SGHRS, CDR2 YFSETQ. The CDR3 is made up of 15 amino acids. V was cut by 2 bases and J by 5 bases, with 16 bases left in between.

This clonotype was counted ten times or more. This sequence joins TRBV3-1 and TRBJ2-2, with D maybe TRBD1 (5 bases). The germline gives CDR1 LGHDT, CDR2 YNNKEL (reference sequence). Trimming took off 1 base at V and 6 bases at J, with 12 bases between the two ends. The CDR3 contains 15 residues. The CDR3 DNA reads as TGTGCCAGCAGCCAAGGGGGTCAGGGATCCGGGGAGCTGTTTTTT. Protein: CASSQGGQGSGELFF.